The entry below gives a single T cell receptor beta chain sequence along with its context. Its cognate antigen is unknown. CDR1 and CDR2 (germline): LGHNA, YNFKEQ. The junction had 1 base not matched to a gene; V was cut back by 0 bases and J by 1 base. The CDR3 length is 16 residues. This sample is drawn from a study of cytomegalovirus exposure and HLA in healthy donors. Whole-study findings and limits: Association with HLA alleles at 0.05 false discovery rate was found for 17,000 or so TCR beta sequences in a later analysis. For most TCR sequences rarity was the rule, although some public TCRs occurred in many donors.

Amplification used 60 Vbeta primers and 13 Jbeta primers. Profiled with immunoSEQ multiplex PCR; TCRdb holds only in-frame clones, not every one. The sample lists about 99,000 clones; over 75% were seen once. This chain links TRBV4-2 with TRBJ2-3; 10 nucleotides match TRBD2. Specimen: PBMCs. This receptor was obtained from a man in his fifties or sixties in good health and CMV-seropositive. This CDR3 reads CASSQETSGRTDTQYF. The DNA for the CDR3 is TGTGCCAGCAGCCAAGAGACTAGCGGGCGCACAGATACGCAGTATTTT.